This T cell receptor (beta chain) is drawn from a study of T cells after yellow fever vaccination (dated by TCRdb to about 2019). With respect to the entire study: The SMART-Seq v4 Ultra Low Input RNA kit was used to prepare libraries from fractions with low cell numbers. To follow T-cell clones before and after both primary and booster YFV17D yellow fever vaccination, bulk TCR alpha and beta repertoires underwent longitudinal sequencing. Blood was collected at multiple timepoints before and after primary and secondary immunization, and bulk PBMC replicates and cell subsets were isolated. Two healthy male donors, one aged 18 to 30 and one aged 30 to 39 years, were included in the cohort. What the authors observed across the whole study: FACS-sorted repertoires could contain abundant contaminating clonotypes from the bulk population, so computational filtering was required. Only a couple of donors were included in the study, so the extent to which the findings can be generalized is limited. Compared with the primary T-cell response, the secondary T-cell response was faster but weaker, reaching its peak on day 5 rather than on day 15. Most clones expanded after primary vaccination were re-detected after the booster (almost 97% of CD4 and around 88% of CD8), suggesting broad memory maintenance. A small fraction of clonotypes showed up in both the CD4 and CD8 compartments, probably as a result of convergent recombination.

Notes on this clonotype: Its antigen remains undetermined. Base qualities are not recorded, but no much larger clone differs from it by a single base.

In the paper's terms, the treatment or condition label means: live attenuated yellow fever vaccine strain. PBMCs were isolated from peripheral blood using a standard Ficoll-Paque protocol. Dynabeads CD4 and CD8 positive selection kits were used to isolate CD4 and CD8 T-cell fractions. TriZol was used to extract RNA from bulk PBMCs, CD4 and CD8 fractions, and dextramer-positive and dextramer-negative fractions. Instrument on record: Illumina NovaSeq 6000. Synthesis of TCR cDNA relied on 5'RACE template switching, a step that introduced a universal primer site along with unique molecular identifiers. Priming for cDNA synthesis came from both the TCR alpha and TCR beta constant segments. Library amplification involved two PCR steps, and the second step added sample barcodes and sequencing adapters. Libraries were sequenced on Illumina HiSeq 2500 (2x100 bp) or NovaSeq (2x150 bp). Under the source paper's analysis protocol: MIGEC handled demultiplexing of reads and collapsing into UMI consensus sequences, while MiXCR performed V(D)J alignment. Vaccine-responding clonotypes were identified with edgeR using replicate PBMC samples, with FDR below 0.01 and a log2 fold change above 5 up to day 15 being required. CD4 or CD8 identity was assigned to each bulk clonotype according to whether the clonotype was present at higher abundance in the sequenced CD4 repertoire or the sequenced CD8 repertoire. The public reads were reprocessed in TCRdb via fastp at Q25 and MiXCR, keeping in-frame beta chains. Identical CDR3 proteins give one entry, which carries the most common genes and DNA. It is TCRdb's table, rather than the study itself, that gives the V and J calls and clone size. Recorded for this sample are about 200,000 distinct CDR3 sequences; 3.2% of them occurred a single time. The ten largest clones represent 2.5% to 3.5% of the sample.

The CDR3, cysteine through phenylalanine, is 12 amino acids long. Here the CDR3 DNA is all that survives: 36 bases in frame from base 1. V and J are truncated by 6 bases and 2 bases respectively, leaving an intervening sequence of 7 bases. From a lookup of the germline V gene (reference sequence), CDR1 and CDR2 are MNHNY and SVGAGI. The chain is made from TRBV6-6 and TRBJ1-2; no D segment can be confidently identified. The clonotype was recovered from a man between 18 and 35 years old who received the YFV17D yellow fever vaccine. The input for sequencing was CD4+ T cells sorted from PBMCs, taken 10 days after the yellow fever booster vaccination. The DNA reads as follows: TGTGCCAGCAGACCAGAAAACTATGGCTACACCTTC. This codes for CASRPENYGYTF.